The present T cell receptor beta chain was sequenced within a study of brain T cells in children with intractable seizures. Assay used: immunoSEQ multiplex PCR; TCRdb lists only in-frame clones, some missing. The sample carries a few hundred thousand clones, about 93% recorded once. As for time point: blood from clinic visit 5 months post-surgery; TSC patient then seizure free. Only cases whose brain tissue showed the highest T cell transcript signatures were sequenced. Pre-surgery treatment included at least one anti-epileptic drug. The V gene lost 6 bases and the J gene lost 7 bases, with 7 bases spanning the gap. The CDR3 is 12 amino acids. CDR1 is MGHDK, CDR2 SYGVNS, per germline.

The sequencing used peripheral blood, collected 4 to 6 months after surgery. This sequence was found in a boy younger than two with tuberous sclerosis and intractable seizures. This chain links TRBV25-1 with TRBJ1-6; D might be TRBD1 (5 bases). As DNA, the CDR3 is TGTGCCAGCAGGGAGGGGAATTCACCCCTCCACTTT. This encodes CASREGNSPLHF.